The clone carrying this T cell receptor beta chain was counted ten times or more. The CDR3 runs to 16 residues. V was trimmed by 1 base and J by 4 bases, leaving 14 bases between them. CDR1 is MGHRA, CDR2 YSYEKL, per germline. This record comes from a study of blood T cells in healthy people across ages. With a J-beta primer mix and a sample-barcoded 5' primer, a second PCR ran 7 to 11 cycles. Via MiXCR, TCRdb re-called the 5' RACE reads, giving one row per CDR3 protein. Of roughly 2 million distinct CDR3 sequences in the sample, around 48% were seen once. The rearrangement links TRBV4-1 to TRBJ2-1; D is unclear. Input material: blood. The clonotype comes from a woman aged 40 to 49 in good health. CDR3 in DNA: TGCGCCAGCAGCCAAGTTGATCTCCTAGTTTACAATGAGCAGTTCTTC. The encoded protein is CASSQVDLLVYNEQFF.